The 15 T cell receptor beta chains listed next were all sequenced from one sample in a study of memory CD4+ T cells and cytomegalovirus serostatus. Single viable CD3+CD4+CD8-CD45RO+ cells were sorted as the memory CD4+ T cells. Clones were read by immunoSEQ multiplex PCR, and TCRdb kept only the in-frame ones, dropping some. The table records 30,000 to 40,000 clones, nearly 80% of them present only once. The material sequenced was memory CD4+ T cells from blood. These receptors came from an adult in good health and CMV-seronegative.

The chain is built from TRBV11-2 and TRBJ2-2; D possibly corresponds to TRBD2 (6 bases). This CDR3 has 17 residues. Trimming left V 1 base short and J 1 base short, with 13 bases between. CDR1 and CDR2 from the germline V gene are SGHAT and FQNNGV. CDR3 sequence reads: CASSLGFGSGNTGELFF. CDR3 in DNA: TGTGCCAGCAGCTTAGGATTCGGTAGCGGGAACACCGGGGAGCTGTTTTTT.

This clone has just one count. The CDR3 loop reads CATSSGGTTYEQYF. In nucleotides, the CDR3 is TGTGCCACCAGTTCGGGGGGCACGACCTACGAGCAGTACTTC. The J gene is TRBJ2-7, the V gene TRBV15; D is perhaps TRBD2 (7 bases). The V gene lost 6 bases and the J gene lost 2 bases, with 14 bases spanning the gap. Germline-derived CDR1 and CDR2 are LNHNV and YYDKDF (reference sequence). This CDR3 contains 14 residues.

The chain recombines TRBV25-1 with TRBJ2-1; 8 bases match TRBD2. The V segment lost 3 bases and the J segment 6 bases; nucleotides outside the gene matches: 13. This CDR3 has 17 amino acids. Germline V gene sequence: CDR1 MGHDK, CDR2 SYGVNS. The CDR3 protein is CASSDLTRAGEFNEQFF. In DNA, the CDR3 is TGTGCCAGCAGTGATCTAACTAGAGCGGGGGAGTTCAATGAGCAGTTCTTC.

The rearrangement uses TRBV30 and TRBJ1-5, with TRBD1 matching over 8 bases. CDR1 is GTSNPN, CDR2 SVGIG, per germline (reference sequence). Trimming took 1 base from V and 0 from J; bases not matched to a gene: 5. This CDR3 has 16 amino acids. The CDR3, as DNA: TGTGCCTGGAGTGAAGGACAGGGCTCTAGCAATCAGCCCCAGCATTTT. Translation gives CAWSEGQGSSNQPQHF. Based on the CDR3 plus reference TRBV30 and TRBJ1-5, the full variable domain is SQTIHQWPATLVQPVGSPLSLECTVEGTSNPNLYWYRQAAGRGLQLLFYSVGIGQISSEVPQNLSASRPQDRQFILSSKKLLLSDSGFYLCAWSEGQGSSNQPQHFGDGTRLSIL.

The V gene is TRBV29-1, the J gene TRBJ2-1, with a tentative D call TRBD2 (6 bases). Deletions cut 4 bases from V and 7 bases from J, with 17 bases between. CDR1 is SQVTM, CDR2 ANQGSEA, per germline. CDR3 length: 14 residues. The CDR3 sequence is CSVAPGLLNNEQFF. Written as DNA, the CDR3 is TGCAGCGTTGCACCGGGACTCCTGAATAATGAGCAGTTCTTC.

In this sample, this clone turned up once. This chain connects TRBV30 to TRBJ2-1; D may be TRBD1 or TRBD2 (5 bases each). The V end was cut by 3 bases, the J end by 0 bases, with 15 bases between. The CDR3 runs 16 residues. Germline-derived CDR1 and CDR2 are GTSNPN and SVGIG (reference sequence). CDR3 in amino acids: CAWSHWDPSSYNEQFF. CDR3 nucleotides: TGTGCCTGGAGCCACTGGGACCCTAGCTCCTACAATGAGCAGTTCTTC.

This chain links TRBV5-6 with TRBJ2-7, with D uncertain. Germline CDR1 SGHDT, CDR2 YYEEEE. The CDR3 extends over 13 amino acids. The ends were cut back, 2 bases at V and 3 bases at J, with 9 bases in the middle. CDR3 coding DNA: TGTGCCAGCAGCTTAAGGGCCCTCTACGAGCAGTACTTC. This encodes CASSLRALYEQYF.

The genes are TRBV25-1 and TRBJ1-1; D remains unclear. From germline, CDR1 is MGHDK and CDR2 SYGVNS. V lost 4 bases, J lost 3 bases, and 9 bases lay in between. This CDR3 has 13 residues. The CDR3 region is CASSAGVDTEAFF. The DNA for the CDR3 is TGTGCCAGCAGTGCTGGGGTTGACACTGAAGCTTTCTTT. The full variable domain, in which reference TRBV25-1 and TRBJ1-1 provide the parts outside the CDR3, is EADIYQTPRYLVIGTGKKITLECSQTMGHDKMYWYQQDPGMELHLIHYSYGVNSTEKGDLSSESTVSRIRTEHFPLTLESARPSHTSQYLCASSAGVDTEAFFGQGTRLTVV.

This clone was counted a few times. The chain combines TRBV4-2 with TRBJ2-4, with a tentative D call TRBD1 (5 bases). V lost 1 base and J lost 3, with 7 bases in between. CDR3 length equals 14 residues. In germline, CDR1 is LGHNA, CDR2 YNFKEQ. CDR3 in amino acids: CASSQVRGKNIQYF. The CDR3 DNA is TGTGCCAGCAGCCAAGTAAGGGGCAAAAACATTCAGTACTTC.

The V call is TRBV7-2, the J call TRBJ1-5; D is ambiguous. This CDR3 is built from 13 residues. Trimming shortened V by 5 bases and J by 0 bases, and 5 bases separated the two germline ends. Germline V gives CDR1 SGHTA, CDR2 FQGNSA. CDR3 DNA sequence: TGTGCCAGCAGCCGCAGTAGCAATCAGCCCCAGCATTTT. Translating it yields CASSRSSNQPQHF.

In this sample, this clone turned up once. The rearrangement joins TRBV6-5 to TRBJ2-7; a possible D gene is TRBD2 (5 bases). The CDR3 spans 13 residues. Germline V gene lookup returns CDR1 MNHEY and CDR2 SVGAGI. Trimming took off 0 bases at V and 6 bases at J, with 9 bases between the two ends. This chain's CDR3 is CASSYSTGIEQYF. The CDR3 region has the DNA TGTGCCAGCAGTTACTCGACCGGGATCGAGCAGTACTTC.

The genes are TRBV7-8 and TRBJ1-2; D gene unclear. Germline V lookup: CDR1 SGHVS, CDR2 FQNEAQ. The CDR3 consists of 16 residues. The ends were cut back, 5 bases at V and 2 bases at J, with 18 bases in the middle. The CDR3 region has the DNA TGTGCCAGCAGCCCCCCTTTTAGAAGCCTAAACTATGGCTACACCTTC. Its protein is CASSPPFRSLNYGYTF. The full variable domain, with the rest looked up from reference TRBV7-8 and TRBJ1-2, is GAGVSQSPRYKVAKRGQDVALRCDPISGHVSLFWYQQALGQGPEFLTYFQNEAQLDKSGLPSDRFFAERPEGSVSTLKIQRTQQEDSAVYLCASSPPFRSLNYGYTFGSGTRLTVV.

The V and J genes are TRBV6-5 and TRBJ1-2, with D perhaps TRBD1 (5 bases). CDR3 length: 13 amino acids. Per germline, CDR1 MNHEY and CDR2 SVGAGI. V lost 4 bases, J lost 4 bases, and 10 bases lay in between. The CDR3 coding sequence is TGTGCCAGCAGTTCCCCGACAGTCTATGGCTACACCTTC. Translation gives CASSSPTVYGYTF.

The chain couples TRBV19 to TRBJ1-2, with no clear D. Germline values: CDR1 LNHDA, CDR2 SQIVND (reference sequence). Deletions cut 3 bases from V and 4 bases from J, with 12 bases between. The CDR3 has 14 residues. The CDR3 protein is CASSMRGASYGYTF. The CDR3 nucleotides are TGTGCCAGTAGTATGCGAGGAGCCTCCTATGGCTACACCTTC.

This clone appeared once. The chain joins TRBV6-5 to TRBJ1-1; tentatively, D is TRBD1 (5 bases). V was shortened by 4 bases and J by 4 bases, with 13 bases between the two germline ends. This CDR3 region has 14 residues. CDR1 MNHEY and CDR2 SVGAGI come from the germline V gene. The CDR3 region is CASSSPLTGTEAFF. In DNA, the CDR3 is TGTGCCAGCAGTTCGCCACTCACAGGCACTGAAGCTTTCTTT.